A single sample is the source of the 13 T cell receptor beta chains below, sequenced in a study of cytomegalovirus exposure and HLA in healthy donors. Both 60 Vbeta primers and 13 Jbeta primers went into the PCR. Some clones are missing from TCRdb's copy, which holds only in-frame ones; the method was immunoSEQ multiplex PCR. The repertoire holds 100,000 to 150,000 clones, with roughly 82% as singletons. Sequenced material: PBMCs. The source of these receptors is a male donor in good health and CMV-seropositive.

CDR3 nucleotides: TGTGCCAGTAGTATCTCCCTAGCGGAAGAGACCCAGTACTTC. Residues: CASSISLAEETQYF. J is TRBJ2-5 and V is TRBV19; 7 bases align to TRBD2. Trimming cost V 3 bases and J 3 bases; bases outside gene matches: 4. The CDR3 is 14 amino acids. The germline V gene has CDR1 LNHDA and CDR2 SQIVND (reference sequence). Based on the CDR3 plus reference TRBV19 and TRBJ2-5, the full variable domain is DGGITQSPKYLFRKEGQNVTLSCEQNLNHDAMYWYRQDPGQGLRLIYYSQIVNDFQKGDIAEGYSVSREKKESFPLTVTSAQKNPTAFYLCASSISLAEETQYFGPGTRLLVL.

This clone came up once. J is TRBJ2-7 and V is TRBV7-9; 10 bases are a match to TRBD2. The CDR3 has 16 residues. V lost 2 bases, J lost 1 base, and 5 bases stayed unmatched. Germline lookup yields CDR1 SEHNR and CDR2 FQNEAQ (reference sequence). The CDR3 reads CASSLTILAGSYEQYF. The CDR3 DNA sequence: TGTGCCAGCAGCTTAACAATACTAGCGGGGTCCTACGAGCAGTACTTC. Complete variable domain (other parts from reference TRBV7-9 and TRBJ2-7): DTGVSQNPRHKITKRGQNVTFRCDPISEHNRLYWYRQTLGQGPEFLTYFQNEAQLEKSRLLSDRFSAERPKGSFSTLEIQRTEQGDSAMYLCASSLTILAGSYEQYFGPGTRLTVT.

This chain uses TRBV28 with TRBJ2-7; D gene ambiguous. V shed 3 bases and J shed 6 bases, with 9 bases lying between them. This CDR3 has 12 residues. Germline assignment: CDR1 MDHEN and CDR2 SYDVKM. CDR3 in DNA: TGTGCCAGCAGTTTGCGGCACCGCGAGCAGTACTTC. Residues: CASSLRHREQYF. The full variable domain, in which reference TRBV28 and TRBJ2-7 provide the parts outside the CDR3, is DVKVTQSSRYLVKRTGEKVFLECVQDMDHENMFWYRQDPGLGLRLIYFSYDVKMKEKGDIPEGYSVSREKKERFSLILESASTNQTSMYLCASSLRHREQYFGPGTRLTVT.

The chain uses TRBV30 and TRBJ1-1, with D possibly being TRBD1 (6 bases). The CDR3 has 13 residues. Trimming pared 3 bases from V and 6 bases from J, leaving 14 bases between. Germline V gene lookup returns CDR1 GTSNPN and CDR2 SVGIG (reference sequence). CDR3 in DNA: TGTGCCTGGAGGGAGGACAGAGGTGCTGAAGCTTTCTTT. Its protein is CAWREDRGAEAFF.

The chain is built from TRBV15 and TRBJ2-1; D uncertain. Per germline, CDR1 LNHNV and CDR2 YYDKDF (reference sequence). The CDR3 is 13 residues long. V lost 3 bases and J lost 10, with 13 bases in between. CDR3 in amino acids: CATSRPGEREQFF. The CDR3 DNA sequence: TGTGCCACCAGCAGGCCCGGAGAGAGGGAGCAGTTCTTC. Full variable domain (outside the CDR3, taken from reference TRBV15 and TRBJ2-1): DAMVIQNPRYQVTQFGKPVTLSCSQTLNHNVMYWYQQKSSQAPKLLFHYYDKDFNNEADTPDNFQSRRPNTSFCFLDIRSPGLGDTAMYLCATSRPGEREQFFGPGTRLTVL.

This chain joins TRBV6-5 and TRBJ2-1; 12 bases agree with TRBD2. This CDR3 is 16 amino acids long. Germline V CDR1 and CDR2: MNHEY, SVGAGI. V lost 2 bases to trimming and J lost 9 bases; unmatched junction nucleotides: 8. CDR3 sequence (DNA): TGTGCCAGCAGTTACGGGAGACTAGCGGGAGTGGTTGAGCAGTTCTTC. It specifies CASSYGRLAGVVEQFF.

CDR3 region: CASSIGGRTVTEAFF. As DNA, the CDR3 is TGTGCCAGTAGTATAGGTGGCAGGACTGTCACTGAAGCTTTCTTT. This rearrangement joins TRBV19 to TRBJ1-1; D unresolved. Germline loops: CDR1 LNHDA, CDR2 SQIVND (reference sequence). Trimming removed 1 base at V and 4 bases at J, with 13 bases between. The CDR3 covers 15 residues.

The chain couples TRBV6-5 to TRBJ1-1; 7 nucleotides line up with TRBD1. Germline V gene lookup returns CDR1 MNHEY and CDR2 SVGAGI. This CDR3 region has 13 residues. The V gene end was trimmed by 7 bases and the J gene end by 10 bases; junction bases not matched to a gene: 12. The CDR3 reads CASIPTLQGRAFF. In DNA, the CDR3 is TGTGCCAGCATCCCTACGTTACAGGGGCGAGCTTTCTTT.

The J gene is TRBJ1-2, the V gene TRBV28; 7 bases match TRBD1. Trimming at V came to 4 bases and at J to 9 bases, leaving 14 bases not matched to a gene. Germline CDR1 reads MDHEN; CDR2 reads SYDVKM. This CDR3 is 15 amino acids long. The CDR3 bases are TGTGCCAGCAGTTCCGCACAGGGGACAAGAGTTAGCTACACCTTC. Translated: CASSSAQGTRVSYTF.

The V gene is TRBV5-1, the J gene TRBJ1-3; 10 bases line up with TRBD1. V dropped 5 bases and J dropped 4; count of bases not matched to a gene: 6. The germline V gene has CDR1 SGHRS and CDR2 YFSETQ. The CDR3 runs 15 residues. CDR3 protein: CASRPTGGTGNTIYF. The CDR3, as DNA: TGCGCCAGCAGACCGACAGGGGGCACGGGAAACACCATATATTTT.

The gene calls are TRBV14 and TRBJ2-7; TRBD2 is a possible D gene (6 bases). The CDR3 length is 15 residues. CDR1 SGHDN and CDR2 FVKESK come from the germline V gene. The V gene lost 4 bases and the J gene lost 4 bases, with 17 bases spanning the gap. The CDR3 coding sequence is TGTGCCAGCAGCCTCCTGGAGGCGGGGAAGTACGAGCAGTACTTC. Residues: CASSLLEAGKYEQYF.

The chain joins TRBV9 to TRBJ2-1; 14 positions agree with TRBD2. This CDR3 has 17 amino acids. V shed 4 bases, J shed 8 bases, and the junction held 11 bases outside the gene matches. CDR1 is SGDLS, CDR2 YYNGEE, per germline. CDR3: CASSPHTGLAGVYEQFF. CDR3 nucleotide sequence: TGTGCCAGCAGCCCTCACACGGGACTAGCGGGGGTTTATGAGCAGTTCTTC.

The chain recombines TRBV9 with TRBJ2-1, with TRBD2 identical over 8 bases. CDR1 is SGDLS and CDR2 is YYNGEE in the germline V gene. The CDR3 contains 14 residues. Losses at the gene ends were 2 bases for V and 8 bases for J; bases not matched to a gene: 6. CDR3 region: CASSVSGTRYEQFF. CDR3 nucleotides: TGTGCCAGCAGCGTCTCCGGGACTAGATATGAGCAGTTCTTC.